This TCR beta chain was sequenced for a study of cytomegalovirus exposure and HLA in healthy donors. The germline CDR1 and CDR2 sequences are MDHEN and SYDVKM. Between the trimmed V and J ends, which lost 5 bases and 5 bases, there was a span of 15 bases. The CDR3 consists of 14 residues. 13 Jbeta primers and 60 Vbeta primers were used for the PCR. Sequenced by immunoSEQ multiplex PCR; TCRdb stores in-frame clones only, minus some. The sample yields about 140,000 clones, roughly 80% seen once. The rearrangement uses TRBV28 and TRBJ2-5, with D perhaps matching TRBD2 (6 bases). Sequencing input: PBMCs. The TCR originated in a female donor in good health and CMV-seronegative. The CDR3 bases are TGTGCCAGCAGTCGGGACTTTGGAGGGGAGACCCAGTACTTC. This sequence encodes CASSRDFGGETQYF. Filled out from reference TRBV28 and TRBJ2-5, the complete variable domain reads DVKVTQSSRYLVKRTGEKVFLECVQDMDHENMFWYRQDPGLGLRLIYFSYDVKMKEKGDIPEGYSVSREKKERFSLILESASTNQTSMYLCASSRDFGGETQYFGPGTRLLVL.